This is a list of T cell receptor beta chains from one sample in a study of T cell responses to AZD1222 COVID-19 vaccine. Here immunoSEQ multiplex PCR was the method, and the copy in TCRdb shows in-frame clones only, minus some. The repertoire has under 130,000 clones, 85% to 90% of them found once; the top ten carry 35% to 55%. Source: peripheral blood, taken 28 days after the second AZD1222 dose. These receptors all come from an adult who received the AZD1222 COVID-19 vaccine. Both conserved end residues are part of each CDR3. A D gene is named only where the DNA matches it firmly. The size field is filled for only some rows; it gives once, few, many or a size class.

V gene: TRBV19; CDR3 length: 13; clone size: NA; D gene: NA; J gene: TRBJ2-5; CDR3 DNA: TGTGCCAGTAGTGGACATACCCAAGAGACCCAGTACTTC; CDR3 protein: CASSGHTQETQYF
V gene: TRBV30; CDR3 length: 11; clone size: NA; D gene: NA; J gene: TRBJ2-1; CDR3 DNA: TGTGCCTGGAGTGACAGCGCAGAGCAGTTCTTC; CDR3 protein: CAWSDSAEQFF
V gene: TRBV5-5; CDR3 length: 11; clone size: once; D gene: NA; J gene: TRBJ2-5; CDR3 DNA: TGTGCCAGCAGCTTCCAAGAGACCCAGTACTTC; CDR3 protein: CASSFQETQYF
V gene: TRBV4-1; CDR3 length: 15; clone size: once; D gene: TRBD1; J gene: TRBJ1-1; CDR3 DNA: TGCGCCAGCAGCCAGGCCGGGACAGGCAACACTGAAGCTTTCTTT; CDR3 protein: CASSQAGTGNTEAFF
V gene: TRBV5-4; CDR3 length: 15; clone size: NA; D gene: TRBD1; J gene: TRBJ2-7; CDR3 DNA: TGTGCCAGCAGCTTGGATAGGGGGCCCACCTACGAGCAGTACTTC; CDR3 protein: CASSLDRGPTYEQYF
V gene: TRBV28; CDR3 length: 12; clone size: NA; D gene: NA; J gene: TRBJ1-5; CDR3 DNA: TGTGCCAGCAGCGTCGTGGGGGAGCCCCAGCATTTT; CDR3 protein: CASSVVGEPQHF
V gene: TRBV28; CDR3 length: 15; clone size: NA; D gene: NA; J gene: TRBJ1-5; CDR3 DNA: TGTGCCAGCAGTTTGTCTGGGGGTCTCGGTCAGCCCCAGCATTTT; CDR3 protein: CASSLSGGLGQPQHF
V gene: TRBV5-3; CDR3 length: 15; clone size: NA; D gene: NA; J gene: TRBJ2-2; CDR3 DNA: TGTGCCAGAAGCTTCATCGTCGGAAACACCGGGGAGCTGTTTTTT; CDR3 protein: CARSFIVGNTGELFF
V gene: TRBV3-1/TRBV3-2; CDR3 length: 12; clone size: NA; D gene: NA; J gene: TRBJ1-1; CDR3 DNA: TGTGCCAGCAGCAATATTGATGGAGAAGCTTTCTTT; CDR3 protein: CASSNIDGEAFF
V gene: TRBV9; CDR3 length: 14; clone size: NA; D gene: NA; J gene: TRBJ1-1; CDR3 DNA: TGTGCCAGCAGCGCAGAGACCGGGAGGTCAGAAGCTTTCTTT; CDR3 protein: CASSAETGRSEAFF
V gene: TRBV5-1; CDR3 length: 15; clone size: once; D gene: TRBD1; J gene: TRBJ1-2; CDR3 DNA: TGCGCCAGCAGCTTGAGGACAGGGGCGCCCGATGGCTACACCTTC; CDR3 protein: CASSLRTGAPDGYTF
V gene: TRBV5-1; CDR3 length: 15; clone size: NA; D gene: NA; J gene: TRBJ1-3; CDR3 DNA: TGCGCCAGCAGTTTACCAGGGGCTTATGGAAACACCATATATTTT; CDR3 protein: CASSLPGAYGNTIYF
V gene: TRBV3-1/TRBV3-2; CDR3 length: 16; clone size: NA; D gene: NA; J gene: TRBJ1-4; CDR3 DNA: TGTGCCAGCAGCCAAGGGACGGGGGCAACTAATGAAAAACTGTTTTTT; CDR3 protein: CASSQGTGATNEKLFF
V gene: TRBV19; CDR3 length: 15; clone size: NA; D gene: NA; J gene: TRBJ1-3; CDR3 DNA: TGTGCCAGTAGCTCCGGACAGAGCTCTGGAAACACCATATATTTT; CDR3 protein: CASSSGQSSGNTIYF
V gene: TRBV19; CDR3 length: 15; clone size: once; D gene: TRBD2; J gene: TRBJ2-7; CDR3 DNA: TGTGCCAGTAGCAGAAGCTTGACTAGCAACTACGAGCAGTACTTC; CDR3 protein: CASSRSLTSNYEQYF
V gene: TRBV5-6; CDR3 length: 14; clone size: NA; D gene: NA; J gene: TRBJ1-1; CDR3 DNA: TGTGCCAGCAGCTTGTTCTCCTTGTCCACTGAAGCTTTCTTT; CDR3 protein: CASSLFSLSTEAFF
V gene: TRBV3-1/TRBV3-2; CDR3 length: 12; clone size: NA; D gene: NA; J gene: TRBJ1-6; CDR3 DNA: TGTGCCAGCGGGCGGGCTAATTCACCCCTCCACTTT; CDR3 protein: CASGRANSPLHF
V gene: TRBV7-2; CDR3 length: 14; clone size: NA; D gene: NA; J gene: TRBJ1-1; CDR3 DNA: TGTGCCAGCAGCTTAGGGACAACGAACACTGAAGCTTTCTTT; CDR3 protein: CASSLGTTNTEAFF
V gene: TRBV30; CDR3 length: 14; clone size: NA; D gene: NA; J gene: TRBJ1-3; CDR3 DNA: TGTGCCTGGAGTGAGACCTGGTCCAGGAACACCATATATTTT; CDR3 protein: CAWSETWSRNTIYF
V gene: TRBV7-2; CDR3 length: 16; clone size: once; D gene: TRBD2; J gene: TRBJ2-7; CDR3 DNA: TGTGCCAGCAGCGACCCGGGGCTAGCGGGCACCTACGAGCAGTACTTC; CDR3 protein: CASSDPGLAGTYEQYF
V gene: TRBV5-8; CDR3 length: 14; clone size: NA; D gene: NA; J gene: TRBJ2-1; CDR3 DNA: TGTGCCAGCAGCTGGCGCGGGCTCTACAATGAGCAGTTCTTC; CDR3 protein: CASSWRGLYNEQFF
V gene: TRBV4-3; CDR3 length: 19; clone size: NA; D gene: NA; J gene: TRBJ2-2; CDR3 DNA: TGCGCCAGCAGCAAATCCGGGACACTGACTTCCAAGAACACCGGGGAGCTGTTTTTT; CDR3 protein: CASSKSGTLTSKNTGELFF
V gene: TRBV11-2; CDR3 length: 13; clone size: NA; D gene: NA; J gene: TRBJ2-7; CDR3 DNA: TGTGCCAGCAGCCCAATCGGGGAGTACGAGCAGTACTTC; CDR3 protein: CASSPIGEYEQYF
V gene: TRBV19; CDR3 length: 15; clone size: NA; D gene: NA; J gene: TRBJ2-2; CDR3 DNA: TGTGCCAGTAGTGTCCAGGGTGCGAACACCGGGGAGCTGTTTTTT; CDR3 protein: CASSVQGANTGELFF
V gene: TRBV27; CDR3 length: 14; clone size: NA; D gene: NA; J gene: TRBJ2-2; CDR3 DNA: TGTGCCAGCATGGGACACGCGAACACCGGGGAGCTGTTTTTT; CDR3 protein: CASMGHANTGELFF
V gene: TRBV9; CDR3 length: 14; clone size: NA; D gene: TRBD2; J gene: TRBJ2-2; CDR3 DNA: TGTGCCAGCACTCTAGCGGCGAACACCGGGGAGCTGTTTTTT; CDR3 protein: CASTLAANTGELFF
V gene: TRBV7-9; CDR3 length: 14; clone size: NA; D gene: NA; J gene: TRBJ2-5; CDR3 DNA: TGTGCCAGCACCGTACAGGGAATCAGTGAGACCCAGTACTTC; CDR3 protein: CASTVQGISETQYF
V gene: TRBV4-2; CDR3 length: 22; clone size: NA; D gene: TRBD2; J gene: TRBJ2-3; CDR3 DNA: TGTGCCAGCAGCCAGGCGGGGACAGGTGTTCCCCGACTAGCGGGAAACCCAGATACGCAGTATTTT; CDR3 protein: CASSQAGTGVPRLAGNPDTQYF
V gene: TRBV7-3; CDR3 length: 14; clone size: NA; D gene: NA; J gene: TRBJ2-2; CDR3 DNA: TGTGCCAGCAGCTTAAGTGGAAACACCGGGGAGCTGTTTTTT; CDR3 protein: CASSLSGNTGELFF
V gene: TRBV7-2; CDR3 length: 13; clone size: NA; D gene: NA; J gene: TRBJ2-1; CDR3 DNA: TGTGCCAGCAGCTTGGTGACAGGTGGCGAGCAGTTCTTC; CDR3 protein: CASSLVTGGEQFF
V gene: TRBV6-1; CDR3 length: 16; clone size: NA; D gene: NA; J gene: TRBJ2-3; CDR3 DNA: TGTGCCAGCAGTGGGGGGCGTCTGTCTAGCACAGATACGCAGTATTTT; CDR3 protein: CASSGGRLSSTDTQYF
V gene: TRBV19; CDR3 length: 13; clone size: few; D gene: TRBD1; J gene: TRBJ1-1; CDR3 DNA: TGTGCCAGTAGCGCAAGACAGGGCGATGAAGCTTTCTTT; CDR3 protein: CASSARQGDEAFF
V gene: TRBV27; CDR3 length: 16; clone size: NA; D gene: TRBD1; J gene: TRBJ1-2; CDR3 DNA: TGTGCCAGCACCCCGCGACAGGGGGTGAGGACTATTAGGTACACCTTC; CDR3 protein: CASTPRQGVRTIRYTF
V gene: TRBV20-1; CDR3 length: 10; clone size: NA; D gene: NA; J gene: TRBJ2-1; CDR3 DNA: TGCAGTGCTAAAAACAATGAGCAGTTCTTC; CDR3 protein: CSAKNNEQFF
V gene: TRBV28; CDR3 length: 14; clone size: NA; D gene: NA; J gene: TRBJ1-3; CDR3 DNA: TGTGCCAGCAGGGGGGGGGTTTTAGGAAACACCATATATTTT; CDR3 protein: CASRGGVLGNTIYF
V gene: TRBV7-2; CDR3 length: 17; clone size: once; D gene: TRBD2; J gene: TRBJ2-7; CDR3 DNA: TGTGCCAGCAGCCCGGGACTAGCGGGAGGGCCCTCCTACGAGCAGTACTTC; CDR3 protein: CASSPGLAGGPSYEQYF
V gene: TRBV18; CDR3 length: 12; clone size: few; D gene: NA; J gene: TRBJ2-7; CDR3 DNA: TGTGCCAGCTCACCAGGACCGCGCGAGCAGTACTTC; CDR3 protein: CASSPGPREQYF
V gene: TRBV14; CDR3 length: 15; clone size: NA; D gene: TRBD1; J gene: TRBJ2-7; CDR3 DNA: TGTGCCAGCAGCTTCACAGGGGGTCAGTCCTACGAGCAGTACTTC; CDR3 protein: CASSFTGGQSYEQYF
V gene: TRBV7-2; CDR3 length: 14; clone size: once; D gene: TRBD1; J gene: TRBJ1-2; CDR3 DNA: TGTGCCAGCAGCGCGACAGGGGGCGCGTATGGCTACACCTTC; CDR3 protein: CASSATGGAYGYTF
V gene: TRBV10-3; CDR3 length: 16; clone size: NA; D gene: TRBD1; J gene: TRBJ2-5; CDR3 DNA: TGTGCCACTTACCCGGGACAGGGTGATCGTAGAGCGACCCAGTACTTC; CDR3 protein: CATYPGQGDRRATQYF
V gene: TRBV27; CDR3 length: 13; clone size: few; D gene: NA; J gene: TRBJ1-2; CDR3 DNA: TGTGCCAGCTCCCTTACAGAAAACTATGGCTACACCTTC; CDR3 protein: CASSLTENYGYTF
V gene: TRBV7-3; CDR3 length: 18; clone size: NA; D gene: NA; J gene: TRBJ2-7; CDR3 DNA: TGTGCCAGCAGCCCCCCCCTCACGGGTACCGCTAATTCCTACGAGCAGTACTTC; CDR3 protein: CASSPPLTGTANSYEQYF
V gene: TRBV28; CDR3 length: 14; clone size: NA; D gene: NA; J gene: TRBJ1-2; CDR3 DNA: TGTGCCAGCAGATCTACTGACAGGATCAATGGCTACACCTTC; CDR3 protein: CASRSTDRINGYTF
V gene: TRBV28; CDR3 length: 13; clone size: NA; D gene: NA; J gene: TRBJ1-1; CDR3 DNA: TGTGCCAGCAGTCCCATGACAGCCACTGAAGCTTTCTTT; CDR3 protein: CASSPMTATEAFF
V gene: TRBV6-5; CDR3 length: 15; clone size: NA; D gene: TRBD2; J gene: TRBJ2-1; CDR3 DNA: TGTGCCAGCAGTCGAACTAGCGGGATATACAATGAGCAGTTCTTC; CDR3 protein: CASSRTSGIYNEQFF
V gene: TRBV5-1; CDR3 length: 14; clone size: NA; D gene: NA; J gene: TRBJ1-2; CDR3 DNA: TGCGCCAGCTCCCTGTCGGGGGCCTGGGATGGCTACACCTTC; CDR3 protein: CASSLSGAWDGYTF
V gene: TRBV15; CDR3 length: 15; clone size: NA; D gene: NA; J gene: TRBJ2-1; CDR3 DNA: TGTGCCACCAGCAGAGGAAGCCTGATGGACAATGAGCAGTTCTTC; CDR3 protein: CATSRGSLMDNEQFF
V gene: TRBV27; CDR3 length: 14; clone size: NA; D gene: TRBD1; J gene: TRBJ1-6; CDR3 DNA: TGTGCCAGCAGTTCCGACAGGGCCAATTCACCCCTCCACTTT; CDR3 protein: CASSSDRANSPLHF
V gene: TRBV10-3; CDR3 length: 14; clone size: NA; D gene: NA; J gene: TRBJ2-3; CDR3 DNA: TGTGCCACCCGGAATTTGGGGAGCACAGATACGCAGTATTTT; CDR3 protein: CATRNLGSTDTQYF
V gene: TRBV6-1; CDR3 length: 15; clone size: NA; D gene: NA; J gene: TRBJ1-2; CDR3 DNA: TGTGCCAGCAGTGAGGGTTTAGGGGTTAACTATGGCTACACCTTC; CDR3 protein: CASSEGLGVNYGYTF
V gene: TRBV28; CDR3 length: 12; clone size: NA; D gene: NA; J gene: TRBJ2-7; CDR3 DNA: TGTGCCAGCAGTTTGACCCGCCACGAGCAGTACTTC; CDR3 protein: CASSLTRHEQYF
V gene: TRBV28; CDR3 length: 16; clone size: NA; D gene: TRBD1; J gene: TRBJ2-7; CDR3 DNA: TGTGCCAGCAGTCCACCTGGACAGGGGGCAGGTTACGAGCAGTACTTC; CDR3 protein: CASSPPGQGAGYEQYF